This TCR beta chain was sequenced for a study of T cells in Graves' hyperthyroidism and ophthalmopathy. There are 16 residues in the CDR3. CDR1 is ENHRY, CDR2 SYGVKD, per germline. Trimming removed 5 bases from V and 0 bases from J, with 11 bases in between. It was RNA transcripts that yielded the amplified TCR beta CDR3 regions. Using the HTBI primer set, a first-round RT-PCR was run on the TCR CDR3. A single record per CDR3 protein comes from TCRdb applying MiXCR to the multiplex PCR reads. The sample holds hundreds of thousands of distinct CDR3 sequences, about 15% seen once. This clonotype was found a few times.

V gene TRBV10-3 combines with J gene TRBJ1-6, with a possible D match to TRBD1 (6 bases). The receptor was isolated from a man younger than 35 with Graves' ophthalmopathy. Sequencing was carried out using blood. The CDR3 nucleotides are TGTGCCATCAGTCAGGGGTCGAGCTCCTATAATTCACCCCTCCACTTT. Translation: CAISQGSSSYNSPLHF.